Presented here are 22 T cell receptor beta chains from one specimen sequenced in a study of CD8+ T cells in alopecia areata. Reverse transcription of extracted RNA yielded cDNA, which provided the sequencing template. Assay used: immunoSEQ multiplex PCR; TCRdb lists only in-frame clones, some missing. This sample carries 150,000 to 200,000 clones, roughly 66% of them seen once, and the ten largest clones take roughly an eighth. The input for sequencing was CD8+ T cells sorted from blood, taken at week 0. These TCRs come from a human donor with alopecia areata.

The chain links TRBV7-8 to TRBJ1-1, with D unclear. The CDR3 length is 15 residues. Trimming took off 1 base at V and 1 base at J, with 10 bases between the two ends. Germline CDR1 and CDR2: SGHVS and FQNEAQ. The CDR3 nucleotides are TGTGCCAGCAGCTTAGACGGGCAGGAGAACACTGAAGCTTTCTTT. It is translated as CASSLDGQENTEAFF.

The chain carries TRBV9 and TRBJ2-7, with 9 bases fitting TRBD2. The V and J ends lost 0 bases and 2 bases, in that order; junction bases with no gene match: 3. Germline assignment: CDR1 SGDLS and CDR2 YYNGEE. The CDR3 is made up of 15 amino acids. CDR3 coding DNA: TGTGCCAGCAGCGTAGGTGGCGGGGGGGCCTACGAGCAGTACTTC. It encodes CASSVGGGGAYEQYF.

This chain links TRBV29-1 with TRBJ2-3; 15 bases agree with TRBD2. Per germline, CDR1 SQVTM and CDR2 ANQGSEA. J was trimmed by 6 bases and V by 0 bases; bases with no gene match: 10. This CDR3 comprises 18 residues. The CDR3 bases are TGCAGCGTTGAAGATCGGTGGGGACTAGCGGGGGGTATGGATACGCAGTATTTT. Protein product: CSVEDRWGLAGGMDTQYF.

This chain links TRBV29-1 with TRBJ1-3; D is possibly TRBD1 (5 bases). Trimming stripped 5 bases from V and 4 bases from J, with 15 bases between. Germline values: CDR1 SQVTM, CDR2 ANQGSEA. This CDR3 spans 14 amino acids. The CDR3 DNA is TGCAGCGTTCGTCAAGGGACCGAGGGAAACACCATATATTTT. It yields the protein CSVRQGTEGNTIYF.

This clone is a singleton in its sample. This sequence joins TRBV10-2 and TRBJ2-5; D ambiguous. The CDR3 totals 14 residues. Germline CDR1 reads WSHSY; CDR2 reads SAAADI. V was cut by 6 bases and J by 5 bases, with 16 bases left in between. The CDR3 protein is CASRMTGQLETQYF. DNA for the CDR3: TGCGCCAGCAGGATGACTGGGCAGTTGGAGACCCAGTACTTC.

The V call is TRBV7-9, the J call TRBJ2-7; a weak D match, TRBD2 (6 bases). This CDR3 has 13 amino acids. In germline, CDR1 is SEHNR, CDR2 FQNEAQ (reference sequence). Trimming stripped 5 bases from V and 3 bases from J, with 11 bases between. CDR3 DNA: TGTGCCAGCAGCGAGGAGGGTAACTACGAGCAGTACTTC. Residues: CASSEEGNYEQYF.

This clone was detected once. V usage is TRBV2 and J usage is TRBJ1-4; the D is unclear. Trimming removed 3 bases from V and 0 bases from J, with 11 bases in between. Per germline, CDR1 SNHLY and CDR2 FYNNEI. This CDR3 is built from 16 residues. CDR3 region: CASSERRIATNEKLFF. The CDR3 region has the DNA TGTGCCAGCAGTGAGAGGCGGATTGCAACTAATGAAAAACTGTTTTTT. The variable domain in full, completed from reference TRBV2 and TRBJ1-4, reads EPEVTQTPSHQVTQMGQEVILRCVPISNHLYFYWYRQILGQKVEFLVSFYNNEISEKSEIFDDQFSVERPDGSNFTLKIRSTKLEDSAMYFCASSERRIATNEKLFFGSGTQLSVL.

The CDR3 DNA follows: TGCGCCAGCAGTCTCCGACAGGGGGTTAATTCACCCCTCCACTTT. Protein sequence: CASSLRQGVNSPLHF. This chain links TRBV23-1 with TRBJ1-6; 9 nucleotides line up with TRBD1. TRBV23-1 belongs to the ORF category, with a function that is uncertain. The CDR3 covers 15 residues. The junction had 4 bases not matched to a gene; V was cut back by 4 bases and J by 6 bases.

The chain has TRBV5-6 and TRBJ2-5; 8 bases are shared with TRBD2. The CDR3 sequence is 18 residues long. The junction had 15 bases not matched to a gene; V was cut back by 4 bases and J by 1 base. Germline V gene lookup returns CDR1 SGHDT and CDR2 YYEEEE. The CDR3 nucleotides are TGTGCCAGCAGCCTTGCCTTTAAGACTAGCGCCCGCCAAGAGACCCAGTACTTC. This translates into CASSLAFKTSARQETQYF.

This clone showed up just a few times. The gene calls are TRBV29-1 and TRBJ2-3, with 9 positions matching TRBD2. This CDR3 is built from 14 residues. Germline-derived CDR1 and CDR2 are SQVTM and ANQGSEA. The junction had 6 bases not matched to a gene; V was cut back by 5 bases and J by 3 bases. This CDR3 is CSVNGLARTDTQYF. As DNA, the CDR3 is TGCAGCGTTAACGGACTAGCGAGGACAGATACGCAGTATTTT.

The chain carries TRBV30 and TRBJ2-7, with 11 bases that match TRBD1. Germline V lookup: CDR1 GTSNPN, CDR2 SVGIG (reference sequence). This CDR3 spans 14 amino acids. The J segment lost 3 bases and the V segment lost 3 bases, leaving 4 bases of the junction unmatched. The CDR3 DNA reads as TGTGCCTGGAGCCGGGGGACAGGGGGCTACGAGCAGTACTTC. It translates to CAWSRGTGGYEQYF.

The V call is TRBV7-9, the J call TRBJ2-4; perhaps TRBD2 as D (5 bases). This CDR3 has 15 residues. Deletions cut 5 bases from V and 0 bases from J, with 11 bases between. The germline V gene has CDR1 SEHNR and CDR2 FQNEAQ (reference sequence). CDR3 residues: CASSGEGVAKNIQYF. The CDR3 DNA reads TGTGCCAGCAGCGGAGAGGGAGTAGCCAAAAACATTCAGTACTTC.

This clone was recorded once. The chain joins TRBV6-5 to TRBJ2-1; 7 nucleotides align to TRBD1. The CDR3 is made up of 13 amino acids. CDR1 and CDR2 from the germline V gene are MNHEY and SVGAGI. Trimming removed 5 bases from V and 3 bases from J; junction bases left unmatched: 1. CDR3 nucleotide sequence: TGTGCCAGCAGTACAGGGGACTACAATGAGCAGTTCTTC. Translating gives CASSTGDYNEQFF.

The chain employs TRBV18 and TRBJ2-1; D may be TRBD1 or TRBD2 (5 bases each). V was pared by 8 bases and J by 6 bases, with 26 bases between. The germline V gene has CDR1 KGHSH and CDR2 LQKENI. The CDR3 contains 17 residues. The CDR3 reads CASILPPGTPQFNEQFF. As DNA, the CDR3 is TGTGCCAGCATCCTCCCCCCGGGGACCCCCCAGTTCAATGAGCAGTTCTTC.

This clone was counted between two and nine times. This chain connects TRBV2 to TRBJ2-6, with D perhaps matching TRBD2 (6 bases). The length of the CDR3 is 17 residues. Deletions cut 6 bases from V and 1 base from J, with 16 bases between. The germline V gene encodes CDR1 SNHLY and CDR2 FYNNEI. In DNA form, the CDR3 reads TGTGCCAGCAGCGCCCCCGGGGGAAGTTCTGGGGCCAACGTCCTGACTTTC. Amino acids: CASSAPGGSSGANVLTF. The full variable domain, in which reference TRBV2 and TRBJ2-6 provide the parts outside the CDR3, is EPEVTQTPSHQVTQMGQEVILRCVPISNHLYFYWYRQILGQKVEFLVSFYNNEISEKSEIFDDQFSVERPDGSNFTLKIRSTKLEDSAMYFCASSAPGGSSGANVLTFGAGSRLTVL.

Here the CDR3 DNA reads TGTGCCAGCCTCGCATACAATGAGCAGTTCTTC. It specifies CASLAYNEQFF. The rearrangement joins TRBV2 to TRBJ2-1; D not certain. V was trimmed by 8 bases and J by 4 bases, leaving 6 bases between them. The CDR3 covers 11 residues. Germline CDR1 and CDR2: SNHLY and FYNNEI.

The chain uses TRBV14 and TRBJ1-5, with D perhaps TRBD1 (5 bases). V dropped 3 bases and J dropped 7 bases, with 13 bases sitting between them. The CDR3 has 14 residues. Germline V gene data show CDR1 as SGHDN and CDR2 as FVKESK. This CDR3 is CASSHDSVRQPQHF. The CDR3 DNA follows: TGTGCCAGCAGCCACGACAGCGTACGACAGCCCCAGCATTTT. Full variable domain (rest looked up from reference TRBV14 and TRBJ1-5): EAGVTQFPSHSVIEKGQTVTLRCDPISGHDNLYWYRRVMGKEIKFLLHFVKESKQDESGMPNNRFLAERTGGTYSTLKVQPAELEDSGVYFCASSHDSVRQPQHFGDGTRLSIL.

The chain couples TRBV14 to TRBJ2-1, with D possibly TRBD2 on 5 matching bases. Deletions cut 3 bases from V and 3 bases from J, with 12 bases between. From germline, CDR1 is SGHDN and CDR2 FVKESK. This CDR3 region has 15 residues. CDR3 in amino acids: CASSHTRTYYNEQFF. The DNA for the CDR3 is TGTGCCAGCAGCCATACCAGGACTTACTACAATGAGCAGTTCTTC. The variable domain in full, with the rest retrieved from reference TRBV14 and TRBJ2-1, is EAGVTQFPSHSVIEKGQTVTLRCDPISGHDNLYWYRRVMGKEIKFLLHFVKESKQDESGMPNNRFLAERTGGTYSTLKVQPAELEDSGVYFCASSHTRTYYNEQFFGPGTRLTVL.

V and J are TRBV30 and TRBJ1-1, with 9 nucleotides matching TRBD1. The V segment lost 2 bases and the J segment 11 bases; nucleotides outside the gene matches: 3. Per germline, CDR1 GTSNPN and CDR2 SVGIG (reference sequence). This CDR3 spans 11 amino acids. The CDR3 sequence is CAWSTGGNAFF. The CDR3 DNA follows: TGTGCCTGGAGTACAGGGGGCAATGCTTTCTTT.

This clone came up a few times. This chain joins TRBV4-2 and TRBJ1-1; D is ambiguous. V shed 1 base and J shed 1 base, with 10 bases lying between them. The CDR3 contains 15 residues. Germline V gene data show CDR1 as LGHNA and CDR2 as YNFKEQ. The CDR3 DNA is TGTGCCAGCAGCCAAGGCGTTACAGAGAACACTGAAGCTTTCTTT. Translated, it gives CASSQGVTENTEAFF.

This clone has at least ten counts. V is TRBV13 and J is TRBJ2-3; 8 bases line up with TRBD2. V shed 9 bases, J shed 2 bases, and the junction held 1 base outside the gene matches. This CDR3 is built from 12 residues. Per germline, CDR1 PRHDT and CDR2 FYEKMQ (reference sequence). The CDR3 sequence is CASSGDTDTQYF. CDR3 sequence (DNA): TGTGCCAGTAGCGGGGACACAGATACGCAGTATTTT.

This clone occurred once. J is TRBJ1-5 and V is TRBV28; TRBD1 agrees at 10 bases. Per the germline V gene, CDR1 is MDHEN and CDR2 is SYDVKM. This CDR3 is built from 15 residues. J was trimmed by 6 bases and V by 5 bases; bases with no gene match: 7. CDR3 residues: CASSKDRGSGQPQHF. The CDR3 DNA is TGTGCCAGCAGTAAGGACAGGGGGTCCGGTCAGCCCCAGCATTTT. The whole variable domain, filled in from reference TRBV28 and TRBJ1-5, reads DVKVTQSSRYLVKRTGEKVFLECVQDMDHENMFWYRQDPGLGLRLIYFSYDVKMKEKGDIPEGYSVSREKKERFSLILESASTNQTSMYLCASSKDRGSGQPQHFGDGTRLSIL.